Listed below are T cell receptor beta chains from one sample, sequenced in a study of blood T cell repertoires in COVID-19. Measured with immunoSEQ multiplex PCR; TCRdb has only the in-frame clones, and not every one. Among about 140,000 clones listed, roughly four fifths were seen once. Material for sequencing was PBMCs or T cells enriched from blood (not recorded which). The receptors were sampled from a young woman who had been exposed to COVID-19. Both conserved end residues are part of each CDR3. The D gene is left open where the match is weak. Only part of the rows carry a size: once, few, many, or a class if the clone is expanded.

clone size: .; D gene: .; CDR3 length: 15; V gene: TRBV2; J gene: TRBJ2-5; CDR3 protein: CASSEAQAYQETQYF; CDR3 DNA: TGTGCCAGCAGTGAAGCACAGGCCTACCAAGAGACCCAGTACTTC
clone size: .; D gene: TRBD2; CDR3 length: 15; V gene: TRBV28; J gene: TRBJ2-1; CDR3 protein: CASRRLAGTYNEQFF; CDR3 DNA: TGTGCCAGCAGGCGTCTAGCGGGGACGTACAATGAGCAGTTCTTC
clone size: .; D gene: TRBD1; CDR3 length: 14; V gene: TRBV7-9; J gene: TRBJ2-1; CDR3 protein: CASGLQGAFDEQFF; CDR3 DNA: TGTGCCAGCGGGCTACAGGGGGCTTTCGATGAGCAGTTCTTC
clone size: once; D gene: TRBD2; CDR3 length: 15; V gene: TRBV7-6; J gene: TRBJ2-1; CDR3 protein: CASSLTSGPYNEQFF; CDR3 DNA: TGTGCCAGCAGCTTGACTAGCGGGCCCTACAATGAGCAGTTCTTC
clone size: .; D gene: .; CDR3 length: 18; V gene: TRBV25-1; J gene: TRBJ1-6; CDR3 protein: CASSDDRSPLSYNSPLHF; CDR3 DNA: TGTGCCAGCAGTGACGACAGATCCCCCCTCTCCTATAATTCACCCCTCCACTTT
clone size: .; D gene: .; CDR3 length: 15; V gene: TRBV30; J gene: TRBJ1-3; CDR3 protein: CAWSVRIGGGNTIYF; CDR3 DNA: TGTGCCTGGAGTGTACGGATAGGCGGGGGAAACACCATATATTTT
clone size: .; D gene: .; CDR3 length: 11; V gene: TRBV5-8; J gene: TRBJ1-1; CDR3 protein: CASRHDTEAFF; CDR3 DNA: TGTGCCAGCAGACATGACACTGAAGCTTTCTTT
clone size: .; D gene: TRBD2; CDR3 length: 16; V gene: TRBV5-8; J gene: TRBJ2-5; CDR3 protein: CASSLSLAGVWETQYF; CDR3 DNA: TGTGCCAGCAGCTTATCGCTAGCGGGAGTTTGGGAGACCCAGTACTTC
clone size: .; D gene: TRBD1; CDR3 length: 15; V gene: TRBV6-5; J gene: TRBJ2-7; CDR3 protein: CASSYDDRGLYEQYF; CDR3 DNA: TGTGCCAGCAGTTACGACGACAGGGGGCTGTACGAGCAGTACTTC
clone size: .; D gene: .; CDR3 length: 14; V gene: TRBV6-5; J gene: TRBJ1-2; CDR3 protein: CASSRDGGNYGYTF; CDR3 DNA: TGTGCCAGCAGCCGGGACGGGGGTAACTATGGCTACACCTTC
clone size: .; D gene: .; CDR3 length: 13; V gene: TRBV6-1; J gene: TRBJ2-2; CDR3 protein: CASSEGGPGELFF; CDR3 DNA: TGTGCCAGCAGTGAAGGAGGCCCCGGGGAGCTGTTTTTT
clone size: once; D gene: TRBD2; CDR3 length: 15; V gene: TRBV18; J gene: TRBJ2-3; CDR3 protein: CASSPPAGGRDTQYF; CDR3 DNA: TGTGCCAGCTCACCACCAGCGGGAGGGCGAGATACGCAGTATTTT
clone size: .; D gene: .; CDR3 length: 16; V gene: TRBV13; J gene: TRBJ2-1; CDR3 protein: CASSWEAGRTYNEQFF; CDR3 DNA: TGTGCCAGCAGCTGGGAAGCGGGCCGAACCTACAATGAGCAGTTCTTC
clone size: once; D gene: .; CDR3 length: 14; V gene: TRBV6-6; J gene: TRBJ1-2; CDR3 protein: CASRNSRGNYGYTF; CDR3 DNA: TGTGCCAGCAGAAACTCACGGGGTAACTATGGCTACACCTTC